Listed below are T cell receptor beta chains from one sample, sequenced in a study of T cell responses to AZD1222 COVID-19 vaccine. The data were produced by immunoSEQ multiplex PCR, yet TCRdb's version contains in-frame clones alone and is incomplete. In the table there are 84,000 or so clones, about nine tenths of which are singletons. The sample was peripheral blood, taken on day 0 of AZD1222 vaccination. The receptors shown here come from an adult in good health. CDR3s include the opening cysteine and the closing phenylalanine or tryptophan. A D gene is named only where the DNA matches it firmly. Only some rows state a clone size, as once, few, many or a class for expanded clones.

>NA|TRBV28|TRBJ2-1|NA
CASSRTLGTSNEQFF
TGTGCCAGCAGCAGGACCCTCGGGACGAGCAATGAGCAGTTCTTC
>NA|TRBV29-1|TRBJ1-2|NA
CSDLEGSGYTF
TGCAGCGACCTAGAGGGGAGTGGCTACACCTTC
>NA|TRBV29-1|TRBJ2-1|NA
CSVGQAESSYNEQFF
TGCAGCGTTGGTCAGGCGGAGAGCTCCTACAATGAGCAGTTCTTC
>NA|TRBV3-1/TRBV3-2|TRBJ1-5|NA
CASSQASSNQPQHF
TGTGCCAGCAGCCAAGCCAGTAGCAATCAGCCCCAGCATTTT
>TRBD2|TRBV7-3|TRBJ2-3|NA
CASSVSGGAADTQYF
TGTGCCAGCAGCGTTAGCGGGGGGGCTGCAGATACGCAGTATTTT
>NA|TRBV18|TRBJ1-5|NA
CASSPGVQSNQPQHF
TGTGCCAGCTCACCGGGGGTACAGAGCAATCAGCCCCAGCATTTT
>NA|TRBV19|TRBJ1-4|NA
CASSIQGPPFNEKLFF
TGTGCCAGTAGTATACAGGGCCCACCCTTTAATGAAAAACTGTTTTTT
>NA|TRBV4-1|TRBJ2-7|NA
CASSQRDVNYEQYF
TGCGCCAGCAGCCAACGGGACGTTAACTACGAGCAGTACTTC
>NA|TRBV10-2|TRBJ1-2|NA
CASSESTGFGYGYTF
TGCGCCAGCAGTGAGTCGACCGGGTTTGGCTATGGCTACACCTTC
>TRBD1|TRBV28|TRBJ1-2|NA
CASSLSLSRGSGYTF
TGTGCCAGCAGTTTATCGTTGAGCAGGGGGAGCGGCTACACCTTC
>NA|TRBV6-5|TRBJ2-1|NA
CASSLGAVAANEQFF
TGTGCCAGCAGTTTAGGGGCAGTAGCCGCCAATGAGCAGTTCTTC
>TRBD1|TRBV19|TRBJ1-1|NA
CASSNRDRGFTEAFF
TGTGCCAGTAGTAACCGGGACAGGGGGTTCACTGAAGCTTTCTTT
>NA|TRBV14|TRBJ2-2|NA
CASSQELHTGELFF
TGTGCCAGCAGCCAAGAGTTGCACACCGGGGAGCTGTTTTTT
>NA|TRBV28|TRBJ2-7|once
CASGTERYEQYF
TGTGCCAGCGGGACCGAACGGTACGAGCAGTACTTC
>TRBD2|TRBV4-1|TRBJ2-1|NA
CASSLSTSGSSYNEQFF
TGCGCCAGCAGCCTATCCACTAGCGGAAGCTCCTACAATGAGCAGTTCTTC
>NA|TRBV4-2|TRBJ2-5|NA
CASSQEVRETQYF
TGTGCCAGCAGCCAAGAGGTGCGGGAAACCCAGTACTTC
>NA|TRBV3-1/TRBV3-2|TRBJ2-3|few
CASSQLVLRGDTQYF
TGTGCCAGCAGCCAACTGGTTTTGAGGGGAGATACGCAGTATTTT
>TRBD1|TRBV24-1|TRBJ2-3|NA
CATSGEEPGQGPDTQYF
TGTGCCACCAGTGGGGAGGAACCGGGACAGGGCCCAGATACGCAGTATTTT
>NA|TRBV6-5|TRBJ2-3|NA
CASSYAEGGAGDTQYF
TGTGCCAGCAGTTACGCCGAGGGGGGGGCGGGAGATACGCAGTATTTT
>TRBD1|TRBV14|TRBJ1-6|NA
CASSQGSGQGFYNSPLHF
TGTGCCAGCAGCCAGGGCTCGGGACAGGGGTTCTATAATTCACCCCTCCACTTT
>NA|TRBV2|TRBJ1-1|NA
CASSESRLEAFF
TGTGCCAGCAGTGAAAGCAGGCTTGAAGCTTTCTTT
>NA|TRBV7-6|TRBJ2-2|NA
CASSLSGQANGELFF
TGTGCCAGCAGCTTATCTGGGCAGGCCAACGGGGAGCTGTTTTTT